These 18 T cell receptor beta chains were all obtained from the same sample, sequenced in a study of blood T cell repertoires in COVID-19. The repertoire was sequenced with immunoSEQ multiplex PCR; TCRdb's copy has only in-frame clones and lacks some. The sample consists of about 250,000 clones, about 85% of them appearing once. The sample comprised peripheral blood. All receptors derive from a human donor with COVID-19, enrolled during active disease. The donor label of this sample is uncertain.

The chain's CDR3 is CASSERLGGSDEQFF. In nucleotides, the CDR3 is TGCGCCAGCAGTGAGAGGTTAGGCGGGAGCGATGAGCAGTTCTTC. The genes are TRBV10-2 and TRBJ2-1, with 7 positions matching TRBD2. The V gene's germline CDR1 is WSHSY and CDR2 SAAADI. The CDR3 is 15 residues long. V gave up 2 bases and J gave up 8 bases; unmatched junction bases: 9.

The genes are TRBV29-1 and TRBJ1-2; TRBD1 is a possible D gene (6 bases). The CDR3 is 12 residues long. Germline V gene sequence: CDR1 SQVTM, CDR2 ANQGSEA. The V end was cut by 3 bases, the J end by 8 bases, with 13 bases between. CDR3 region: CSVDTGQRGYTF. CDR3 bases: TGCAGCGTTGATACCGGACAGCGCGGCTACACCTTC.

The genes are TRBV6-5 and TRBJ2-5, with D perhaps TRBD2 (5 bases). The length of the CDR3 is 16 residues. The germline V gene encodes CDR1 MNHEY and CDR2 SVGAGI. The ends were cut back, 0 bases at V and 4 bases at J, with 15 bases in the middle. Here the CDR3 reads CASSYSTVARGETQYF. CDR3 nucleotides: TGTGCCAGCAGTTACTCGACGGTCGCCCGGGGAGAGACCCAGTACTTC.

The J gene is TRBJ1-5, the V gene TRBV6-4; D might be TRBD1 (6 bases). The V gene's germline CDR1 is MRHNA and CDR2 SNTAGT. CDR3 length: 14 amino acids. With 3 bases removed from V and 4 bases from J, the gap between germline ends came to 10 bases. CDR3 in amino acids: CASSEGARNQPQHF. CDR3 DNA: TGTGCCAGCAGTGAGGGGGCGCGTAATCAGCCCCAGCATTTT.

This clone came up a few times. V and J are TRBV3-1 (or the pseudogene TRBV3-2) and TRBJ1-2; 8 bases align to TRBD1. V lost 4 bases and J lost 8; bases outside the gene matches: 9. Germline CDR1 and CDR2: LGHDT and YNNKEL (reference sequence). The CDR3 is made up of 14 amino acids. CDR3 nucleotide sequence: TGTGCCAGCAGCCGCTTGACAGGGGTAGGAGGCTACACCTTC. Translating it yields CASSRLTGVGGYTF.

The chain is built from TRBV11-2 and TRBJ1-1, with D maybe TRBD1 (6 bases). Trimming cost V 5 bases and J 3 bases, with 16 bases left between them. CDR1 SGHAT and CDR2 FQNNGV come from the germline V gene. CDR3 length: 15 residues. In DNA, the CDR3 is TGTGCCAGCAGCCCGACAGGACCAGAGGACACTGAAGCTTTCTTT. It yields the protein CASSPTGPEDTEAFF.

The chain recombines TRBV11-2 with TRBJ2-1; TRBD2 is a possible D gene (6 bases). Germline values: CDR1 SGHAT, CDR2 FQNNGV. V lost 7 bases, J lost 3 bases, and 13 bases lay in between. The CDR3 spans 14 residues. Here the CDR3 reads CASNPTGDYNEQFF. The CDR3 DNA follows: TGTGCCAGCAACCCCACGGGGGACTACAATGAGCAGTTCTTC.

The chain employs TRBV29-1 and TRBJ2-1; 10 nucleotides align to TRBD2. The germline gives CDR1 SQVTM, CDR2 ANQGSEA. J gave up 6 bases and V 6 bases, and 8 bases lay outside the gene matches. The CDR3 contains 14 residues. CDR3 bases: TGCAGCGTCGAACCGGGACTAGCGACCAATGAGCAGTTCTTC. Residues: CSVEPGLATNEQFF.

The V and J genes are TRBV6-6 and TRBJ1-2; TRBD1 might be the D (5 bases). The CDR3 loop spans 15 amino acids. V dropped 2 bases and J dropped 6 bases, with 16 bases sitting between them. The V gene's germline CDR1 is MNHNY and CDR2 SVGAGI (reference sequence). Here the CDR3 reads CASSYPLQGLDGYTF. For the CDR3, the DNA is TGTGCCAGCAGTTACCCCCTTCAGGGACTAGATGGCTACACCTTC.

V is TRBV15 and J is TRBJ2-2, with no clear D. This CDR3 comprises 14 residues. The germline V gene has CDR1 LNHNV and CDR2 YYDKDF (reference sequence). The V gene lost 0 bases and the J gene lost 7 bases, with 9 bases spanning the gap. CDR3: CATSREILRGELFF. CDR3 DNA: TGTGCCACCAGCAGAGAAATTCTCCGCGGGGAGCTGTTTTTT.

This clone appeared a single time. The chain recombines TRBV9 with TRBJ2-1; 10 bases are a match to TRBD2. Per the germline V gene, CDR1 is SGDLS and CDR2 is YYNGEE. This CDR3 spans 15 amino acids. V lost 6 bases to trimming and J lost 10 bases; unmatched junction nucleotides: 13. This chain's CDR3 is CASTRRTSGPGEQFF. The CDR3 nucleotides read TGTGCCAGCACCAGGCGGACTAGCGGCCCAGGGGAGCAGTTCTTC.

The chain uses TRBV16 and TRBJ1-4, with 7 bases lining up with TRBD1. CDR1 and CDR2 (germline): KGHSY, FQNENV. Trimming at V came to 2 bases and at J to 7 bases, leaving 4 bases not matched to a gene. The CDR3 totals 14 residues. The CDR3 coding sequence is TGTGCCAGCAGCCAAAGGAGGGGGCCTGAAAAACTGTTTTTT. It is translated as CASSQRRGPEKLFF.

The chain couples TRBV19 to TRBJ1-5; 7 bases align to TRBD1. Trimming at V came to 5 bases and at J to 5 bases, leaving 9 bases not matched to a gene. This CDR3 contains 15 residues. The germline V gene has CDR1 LNHDA and CDR2 SQIVND (reference sequence). CDR3 nucleotides: TGTGCCAGTAGTCCAAGGGGGCAGGACCATCAGCCCCAGCATTTT. Protein: CASSPRGQDHQPQHF.

The genes are TRBV9 and TRBJ2-2; 11 bases agree with TRBD2. The trim removed 0 bases at V and 2 bases at J, leaving 0 bases unmatched. Germline V gene lookup returns CDR1 SGDLS and CDR2 YYNGEE. This CDR3 contains 16 residues. The DNA of the CDR3 is TGTGCCAGCAGCGTAGGACTAGCGGGAAACACCGGGGAGCTGTTTTTT. It specifies CASSVGLAGNTGELFF.

The J gene is TRBJ2-2, the V gene TRBV27; 8 bases map to TRBD1. The germline CDR1 and CDR2 sequences are MNHEY and SMNVEV (reference sequence). The CDR3 is 13 amino acids. V was clipped by 6 bases and J by 10 bases; unmatched bases: 7. CDR3 nucleotides: TGTGCCAGCAGGGGGTCAGGGGGCACGGAGCTGTTTTTT. Its protein is CASRGSGGTELFF.

The J gene is TRBJ1-2, the V gene TRBV5-1; no firm D call. The CDR3 contains 13 residues. V was cut by 0 bases and J by 9 bases, with 12 bases left in between. From germline, CDR1 is SGHRS and CDR2 YFSETQ. This chain's CDR3 is CASSLEGLGSYTF. The DNA for the CDR3 is TGCGCCAGCAGCTTGGAAGGACTGGGTAGCTACACCTTC.

The chain carries TRBV5-1 and TRBJ1-3, with D perhaps matching TRBD1 (5 bases). CDR1 is SGHRS, CDR2 YFSETQ, per germline. The germline V and J ends were trimmed by 1 base and 0 bases, with 17 bases remaining between them. The CDR3 totals 18 residues. As DNA, the CDR3 is TGCGCCAGCAGCTTGTCAATGGCAGGGCGAAACTCTGGAAACACCATATATTTT. It translates to CASSLSMAGRNSGNTIYF.

The count of this clone is one. The V gene is TRBV27, the J gene TRBJ2-3; weak D call: TRBD2 (6 bases). The length of the CDR3 is 15 residues. The V end lost 4 bases, the J end lost 6 bases, and 17 bases lay between the germline ends. Germline V gene data show CDR1 as MNHEY and CDR2 as SMNVEV (reference sequence). The CDR3 region is CASSSGVWRGDTQYF. The CDR3 DNA sequence: TGTGCCAGCAGTTCGGGGGTGTGGAGGGGCGATACGCAGTATTTT.